The entry that follows covers one T cell receptor (beta chain) sequence. Germline assignment: CDR1 KGHSH and CDR2 LQKENI. The CDR3 contains 13 residues. V lost 5 bases, J lost 2 bases, and 9 bases lay in between. Study processing details: Scientists estimated how many nucleated cells there were by amplifying reference gene primers. Repertoires were generated with immunoSEQ multiplex PCR, while TCRdb's copy carries only in-frame clones and drops some. Clonal size and the V and J genes are those of that table, whereas D and trimming came from the DNA. The sample has 390,000 or so clones, approximately 92% seen once. The sample belongs to a study of blood T cell repertoires in COVID-19. Across the study: PBMCs, B-cell-depleted T cells, or T cells were the source of the cDNA or gDNA that made up the material.

Sequencing used PBMCs or T cells enriched from blood (not recorded which). The receptor was derived from a man between 18 and 35 years old who had recovered from COVID-19. V is TRBV18 and J is TRBJ1-1, with D perhaps matching TRBD1 (5 bases). CDR3 bases: TGTGCCAGCTCAGGGGGGAGAAACACTGAAGCTTTCTTT. Its translation: CASSGGRNTEAFF.